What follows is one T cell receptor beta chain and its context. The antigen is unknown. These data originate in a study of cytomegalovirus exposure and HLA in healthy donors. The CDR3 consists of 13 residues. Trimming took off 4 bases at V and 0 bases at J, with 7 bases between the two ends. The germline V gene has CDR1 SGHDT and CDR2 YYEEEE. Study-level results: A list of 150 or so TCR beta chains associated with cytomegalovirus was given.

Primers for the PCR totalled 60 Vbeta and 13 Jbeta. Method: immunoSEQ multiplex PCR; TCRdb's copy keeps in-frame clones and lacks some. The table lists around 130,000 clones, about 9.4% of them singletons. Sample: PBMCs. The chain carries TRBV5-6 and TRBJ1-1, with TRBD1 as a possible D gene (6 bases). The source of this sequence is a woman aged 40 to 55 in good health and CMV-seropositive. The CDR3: CASSTGLNTEAFF. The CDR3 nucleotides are TGTGCCAGCAGCACAGGGTTGAACACTGAAGCTTTCTTT.